Sequencing of this T cell receptor beta chain was carried out in a study of T cells in women clearing cervical HPV infection. Study-wide context: Case blood was drawn a median approximately 150 days after lesion detection. Whole-study findings and limits: Cases and controls were distinguished at AUC just under 0.85 by richness and V genes. Associations may precede or follow infection; HPV-specific or memory T cells were not isolated.

Repertoires were generated with immunoSEQ multiplex PCR, while TCRdb's copy carries only in-frame clones and drops some. Its table records about 16,000 clones. The germline gives CDR1 SGHTA, CDR2 FQGNSA. Trimming removed 4 bases from V and 3 bases from J, with 3 bases in between. The CDR3 covers 12 residues. Comments on this clone: Antigen: not known. The read falls 3 residues short of the CDR3 end, and the missing part is taken from the germline J gene. The sample has other DNA sequences that encode this CDR3 too.

The TCR was taken from a woman between 18 and 75 years old with a cervical HPV16 infection that either progressed to CIN3+ or cleared (not recorded which). The specimen sequenced was blood buffy coat. The chain links TRBV7-2 to TRBJ2-2, with D uncertain. The CDR3: CASSSYTGELFF. The sequenced CDR3 bases are TGTGCCAGCAGCTCTTACACCGGGGAG.